A selection of T cell receptor beta chains follows, all from one sample in a study of T cell clonotyping in hematopoietic cell transplantation. This table comes from immunoSEQ multiplex PCR, and its TCRdb copy is limited to in-frame clones, with some not included. The sample consists of approximately 25,000 clones, 65% to 90% of them appearing once. The sample in question was peripheral blood mononuclear cells, obtained before stem cell transplant. The receptors here all came from a woman aged 55-75 years with acute myeloid leukemia. Some clones in this sample may be carry-over from other donors' samples. Both conserved end residues are part of each CDR3. The D gene is left open where the match is weak. Clone size is shown for a subset of rows, as once, few, many or a class of expanded clone.

J: TRBJ2-2; V: TRBV7-8; D: NA; size: NA; CDR3: CASSLVQGVTGELFF; DNA: TGTGCCAGCAGCTTGGTACAGGGTGTAACCGGGGAGCTGTTTTTT
J: TRBJ1-1; V: TRBV5-4; D: NA; size: NA; CDR3: CASSPDKGWAEAFF; DNA: TGTGCCAGCAGCCCGGACAAGGGGTGGGCTGAAGCTTTCTTT
J: TRBJ2-5; V: TRBV5-1; D: NA; size: NA; CDR3: CASSLGGIETQYF; DNA: TGCGCCAGCAGCTTGGGAGGGATAGAGACCCAGTACTTC
J: TRBJ1-5; V: TRBV29-1; D: NA; size: NA; CDR3: CSASQGGGQPQHF; DNA: TGCAGCGCCTCCCAGGGAGGCGGTCAGCCCCAGCATTTT
J: TRBJ2-4; V: TRBV27; D: TRBD1; size: NA; CDR3: CASGQGANIQYF; DNA: TGTGCCAGCGGGCAGGGGGCGAACATTCAGTACTTC
J: TRBJ1-6; V: TRBV5-1; D: TRBD1; size: NA; CDR3: CASSFQGQPNSPLHF; DNA: TGCGCCAGCAGCTTTCAGGGACAGCCGAATTCACCCCTCCACTTT
J: TRBJ1-5; V: TRBV5-6; D: NA; size: NA; CDR3: CASSLGNSRGRGQPQHF; DNA: TGTGCCAGCAGCTTGGGAAACTCCAGGGGTCGGGGGCAGCCCCAGCATTTT
J: TRBJ2-2; V: TRBV4-1; D: NA; size: NA; CDR3: CASSLRADNTGELFF; DNA: TGCGCCAGCAGCCTCCGGGCGGACAACACCGGGGAGCTGTTTTTT
J: TRBJ1-2; V: TRBV6-5; D: TRBD1; size: NA; CDR3: CASSRDSGGYGYTF; DNA: TGTGCCAGCAGTCGGGACAGTGGAGGCTATGGCTACACCTTC
J: TRBJ2-7; V: TRBV6-6; D: TRBD2; size: NA; CDR3: CASSMPAGASYEQYF; DNA: TGTGCCAGCAGTATGCCGGCGGGAGCCTCCTACGAGCAGTACTTC
J: TRBJ1-1; V: TRBV15; D: NA; size: NA; CDR3: CATSRDRGQGAVMNTEAFF; DNA: TGTGCCACCAGCAGAGATCGAGGGCAGGGAGCCGTAATGAACACTGAAGCTTTCTTT
J: TRBJ2-7; V: TRBV6-1; D: TRBD2; size: NA; CDR3: CASSELAGGSYEQYF; DNA: TGTGCCAGCAGTGAACTAGCGGGAGGTTCATACGAGCAGTACTTC
J: TRBJ2-5; V: TRBV29-1; D: TRBD1; size: NA; CDR3: CSVEDFGTGMETQYF; DNA: TGCAGCGTTGAAGATTTTGGGACAGGGATGGAGACCCAGTACTTC
J: TRBJ2-2; V: TRBV27; D: NA; size: NA; CDR3: CASSFAGPGELFF; DNA: TGTGCCAGCAGTTTCGCGGGCCCCGGGGAGCTGTTTTTT
J: TRBJ2-7; V: TRBV6-1; D: NA; size: NA; CDR3: CASSDGLGQGSEQYF; DNA: TGTGCCAGCAGTGATGGCCTCGGGCAGGGCTCCGAGCAGTACTTC
J: TRBJ2-1; V: TRBV7-3; D: NA; size: NA; CDR3: CASRRQGLTGDEQFF; DNA: TGTGCCAGCAGGAGGCAGGGTTTAACTGGGGATGAGCAGTTCTTC
J: TRBJ1-5; V: TRBV21-1; D: NA; size: medium-sized; CDR3: CASSTRDEGTPSNQPQHF; DNA: TGTGCCAGCAGCACCCGGGACGAGGGGACTCCAAGCAATCAGCCCCAGCATTTT
J: TRBJ1-2; V: TRBV13; D: NA; size: NA; CDR3: CASRLQQGHYGYTF; DNA: TGTGCCAGCAGACTCCAGCAGGGACACTATGGCTACACCTTC
J: TRBJ2-1; V: TRBV7-7; D: NA; size: once; CDR3: CASSLLGAADNEQFF; DNA: TGTGCTAGCAGCCTCCTCGGGGCGGCCGACAATGAGCAGTTCTTC
J: TRBJ2-7; V: TRBV6-1; D: NA; size: few; CDR3: CASSAIYEQYF; DNA: TGTGCCAGCAGCGCCATCTACGAGCAGTACTTC
J: TRBJ2-7; V: TRBV4-3; D: NA; size: NA; CDR3: CASSQGSTSYEQYF; DNA: TGCGCCAGCAGCCAAGGGTCCACTAGCTACGAGCAGTACTTC
J: TRBJ2-3; V: TRBV9; D: TRBD2; size: few; CDR3: CASSATSGHTDTQYF; DNA: TGTGCCAGCAGCGCCACTAGCGGGCACACAGATACGCAGTATTTT
J: TRBJ2-7; V: TRBV11-1; D: NA; size: NA; CDR3: CARMGRGRSYEQYF; DNA: TGTGCCAGGATGGGCAGGGGACGCTCCTACGAGCAGTACTTC
J: TRBJ1-3; V: TRBV5-6; D: NA; size: NA; CDR3: CASSQPRGHSSGNTIYF; DNA: TGTGCCAGCAGCCAGCCTCGAGGACATAGCTCTGGAAACACCATATATTTT
J: TRBJ1-5; V: TRBV19; D: NA; size: NA; CDR3: CASSIQGFNQPQHF; DNA: TGTGCCAGTAGTATACAGGGTTTCAATCAGCCCCAGCATTTT
J: TRBJ2-1; V: TRBV5-4; D: NA; size: NA; CDR3: CASSFPGVSYNEQFF; DNA: TGTGCCAGCAGCTTCCCGGGGGTTTCCTACAATGAGCAGTTCTTC
J: TRBJ1-2; V: TRBV7-9; D: NA; size: NA; CDR3: CASSLSADHYGYTF; DNA: TGTGCCAGCAGCTTATCAGCCGACCACTATGGCTACACCTTC
J: TRBJ2-5; V: TRBV25-1; D: TRBD2; size: once; CDR3: CASNLLAGGQETQYF; DNA: TGTGCCAGCAACCTACTAGCGGGAGGGCAAGAGACCCAGTACTTC
J: TRBJ1-5; V: TRBV5-3; D: NA; size: NA; CDR3: CARSPGLSNQPQHF; DNA: TGTGCCAGAAGCCCCGGACTCAGCAATCAGCCCCAGCATTTT
J: TRBJ2-7; V: TRBV9; D: NA; size: NA; CDR3: CASSGQNDRTYEQYF; DNA: TGTGCCAGCAGCGGACAAAATGACAGGACCTACGAGCAGTACTTC
J: TRBJ1-1; V: TRBV6-6; D: NA; size: NA; CDR3: CASSGAFTEAFF; DNA: TGTGCCAGCAGTGGGGCCTTCACTGAAGCTTTCTTT
J: TRBJ1-4; V: TRBV28; D: TRBD1; size: NA; CDR3: CASRSPGTGNEKLFF; DNA: TGTGCCAGCAGATCTCCCGGGACAGGGAATGAAAAACTGTTTTTT
J: TRBJ2-7; V: TRBV4-1; D: TRBD1; size: once; CDR3: CASSQGQGAYEQYF; DNA: TGCGCCAGCAGCCAAGGCCAGGGGGCTTACGAGCAGTACTTC
J: TRBJ1-2; V: TRBV2; D: NA; size: NA; CDR3: CASSWLNYGYTF; DNA: TGTGCCAGCAGTTGGTTAAACTATGGCTACACCTTC
J: TRBJ2-7; V: TRBV27; D: NA; size: NA; CDR3: CASSLVWGGEQYF; DNA: TGTGCCAGCAGCCTCGTCTGGGGAGGCGAGCAGTACTTC
J: TRBJ2-3; V: TRBV7-3; D: TRBD2; size: NA; CDR3: CASSQSGGNTDTQYF; DNA: TGTGCCAGCAGCCAAAGCGGGGGCAACACAGATACGCAGTATTTT
J: TRBJ2-3; V: TRBV4-1; D: TRBD2; size: NA; CDR3: CASSQAAGVTDTQYF; DNA: TGCGCCAGCAGCCAAGCCGCGGGAGTCACAGATACGCAGTATTTT
J: TRBJ2-1; V: TRBV11-1; D: NA; size: NA; CDR3: CASSPRVGEQFF; DNA: TGTGCCAGCAGCCCCAGGGTTGGGGAGCAGTTCTTC
J: TRBJ1-3; V: TRBV19; D: NA; size: few; CDR3: CASMNRAGNTIYF; DNA: TGTGCCAGTATGAACAGGGCCGGAAACACCATATATTTT
J: TRBJ1-4; V: TRBV27; D: TRBD1; size: once; CDR3: CASSLRGQPEKLFF; DNA: TGTGCCAGCAGTTTAAGGGGACAGCCTGAAAAACTGTTTTTT
J: TRBJ1-2; V: TRBV5-6; D: NA; size: once; CDR3: CASSLVQGSRGYTF; DNA: TGTGCCAGCAGCTTGGTTCAGGGGAGCCGGGGCTACACCTTC
J: TRBJ2-7; V: TRBV5-1; D: NA; size: NA; CDR3: CASSFGGPMFSYEQYF; DNA: TGCGCCAGCAGCTTCGGGGGGCCCATGTTCTCCTACGAGCAGTACTTC
J: TRBJ2-6; V: TRBV9; D: NA; size: NA; CDR3: CASSVGRGYGANVLTF; DNA: TGTGCCAGCAGCGTAGGTAGGGGTTATGGGGCCAACGTCCTGACTTTC
J: TRBJ2-5; V: TRBV2; D: NA; size: NA; CDR3: CASSEAGQGLETQYF; DNA: TGTGCCAGCAGTGAAGCTGGGCAGGGCCTAGAGACCCAGTACTTC
J: TRBJ2-7; V: TRBV6-1; D: TRBD2; size: NA; CDR3: CASNVAGALSYEQYF; DNA: TGTGCCAGCAACGTGGCGGGAGCCCTCTCCTACGAGCAGTACTTC